The 30 T cell receptor beta chains below all came from one sample that was sequenced in a study of cytomegalovirus exposure and HLA in healthy donors. The study ran its PCR with 60 Vbeta and 13 Jbeta primers. Sequencing used immunoSEQ multiplex PCR; TCRdb keeps in-frame clones, though not all of them. The table lists 97,000 or so clones, roughly two thirds of them singletons. Sequenced: PBMCs. These receptors all stem from a man aged 50 to 59 in good health and CMV-seronegative.

V and J are TRBV5-6 and TRBJ2-3, with TRBD2 identical over 7 bases. The J segment lost 0 bases and the V segment lost 3 bases, leaving 13 bases of the junction unmatched. The CDR3 length is 18 residues. The V gene's germline CDR1 is SGHDT and CDR2 YYEEEE. The CDR3 DNA reads as TGTGCCAGCAGCTATTGGGGCCTACGGGGGGAAAGCACAGATACGCAGTATTTT. Its translation is CASSYWGLRGESTDTQYF. The full variable domain, in which reference TRBV5-6 and TRBJ2-3 provide the parts outside the CDR3, is DAGVTQSPTHLIKTRGQQVTLRCSPKSGHDTVSWYQQALGQGPQFIFQYYEEEERQRGNFPDRFSGHQFPNYSSELNVNALLLGDSALYLCASSYWGLRGESTDTQYFGPGTRLTVL.

The chain links TRBV30 to TRBJ1-2; tentative D call: TRBD1 (5 bases). The length of the CDR3 is 12 residues. Germline lookup yields CDR1 GTSNPN and CDR2 SVGIG (reference sequence). The ends were cut back, 1 base at V and 8 bases at J, with 11 bases in the middle. The CDR3 DNA is TGTGCCTGGAGTGATCCGTGGGGCGGCTACACCTTC. It specifies CAWSDPWGGYTF.

The chain employs TRBV7-9 and TRBJ1-1; the D is unclear. Germline V gives CDR1 SEHNR, CDR2 FQNEAQ (reference sequence). Trimming shortened V by 1 base and J by 10 bases, and 16 bases separated the two germline ends. This CDR3 is built from 14 residues. The CDR3 spells CASSLERGIPAAFF. Written as DNA, the CDR3 is TGTGCCAGCAGCTTAGAGCGGGGAATCCCTGCAGCTTTCTTT.

This clone was detected once. The chain recombines TRBV5-4 with TRBJ2-7; D is possibly TRBD1 (6 bases). The CDR3 contains 14 residues. Looked up from germline, CDR1 is SGHNT and CDR2 is YYREEE (reference sequence). Trimming took off 2 bases at V and 6 bases at J, with 15 bases between the two ends. The CDR3 here is CASSFELVQGEQYF. The CDR3 bases are TGTGCCAGCAGCTTTGAATTGGTACAGGGCGAGCAGTACTTC.

This clone was seen a single time. This chain links TRBV7-6 with TRBJ2-3, with unresolved D. Germline V lookup: CDR1 SGHVS, CDR2 FNYEAQ. There are 18 residues in the CDR3. V dropped 1 base and J dropped 2 bases, with 19 bases sitting between them. The CDR3 protein is CASSLGVEALLFTDTQYF. The CDR3 nucleotides read TGTGCCAGCAGCTTAGGCGTAGAGGCACTACTTTTCACAGATACGCAGTATTTT. Drawing the rest from reference TRBV7-6 and TRBJ2-3, the complete variable domain is GAGVSQSPRYKVTKRGQDVALRCDPISGHVSLYWYRQALGQGPEFLTYFNYEAQQDKSGLPNDRFSAERPEGSISTLTIQRTEQRDSAMYRCASSLGVEALLFTDTQYFGPGTRLTVL.

The chain employs TRBV2 and TRBJ2-7; 10 positions agree with TRBD2. Germline V CDR1 and CDR2: SNHLY, FYNNEI. V was clipped by 7 bases and J by 1 base; unmatched bases: 7. This CDR3 contains 15 residues. This CDR3 reads CASMRGTSASYEQYF. The CDR3 DNA reads TGTGCCAGCATGAGGGGGACTAGCGCATCCTACGAGCAGTACTTC.

The chain couples TRBV28 to TRBJ2-7; D remains unclear. The CDR3 consists of 12 residues. CDR1 and CDR2 from the germline V gene are MDHEN and SYDVKM. Trimming pared 2 bases from V and 3 bases from J, leaving 5 bases between. CDR3 protein: CASSLLNYEQYF. The CDR3 region has the DNA TGTGCCAGCAGTTTACTAAACTACGAGCAGTACTTC.

The gene calls are TRBV28 and TRBJ2-7; the D gene is possibly TRBD1 (6 bases). Per the germline V gene, CDR1 is MDHEN and CDR2 is SYDVKM. This CDR3 has 14 amino acids. The V end was cut by 7 bases, the J end by 2 bases, with 15 bases between. CDR3 sequence: CASMVQGFTYEQYF. CDR3 bases: TGTGCCAGCATGGTTCAGGGGTTTACCTACGAGCAGTACTTC.

The chain joins TRBV27 to TRBJ2-5; D not resolved. This CDR3 comprises 12 residues. Trimming removed 2 bases from V and 5 bases from J, with 6 bases in between. The germline V gene encodes CDR1 MNHEY and CDR2 SMNVEV (reference sequence). The CDR3 sequence: CASSLLGETQYF. CDR3 in DNA: TGTGCCAGCAGTTTACTAGGCGAGACCCAGTACTTC.

The J gene is TRBJ1-1, the V gene TRBV19; 12 nucleotides line up with TRBD1. After removal of 6 bases from V and 5 bases from J, the junction contained 7 bases not matched to a gene. Germline CDR1 LNHDA, CDR2 SQIVND (reference sequence). The CDR3 is made up of 15 amino acids. The CDR3 DNA reads TGTGCCAGTAGACCGGGACAGGGGGCGGGAACTGAAGCTTTCTTT. Translation: CASRPGQGAGTEAFF.

This clone was observed a single time. The rearrangement links TRBV10-2 to TRBJ2-5; D may be TRBD1 (8 bases). The CDR3 is 15 residues long. Looked up from germline, CDR1 is WSHSY and CDR2 is SAAADI. Trimming stripped 4 bases from V and 5 bases from J, with 17 bases between. The CDR3 sequence: CASSATGGGRETQYF. The CDR3 region has the DNA TGCGCCAGCAGTGCAACAGGGGGGGGGAGGGAGACCCAGTACTTC.

This clone was counted a few times. This chain joins TRBV19 and TRBJ2-7; D possibly corresponds to TRBD1 (5 bases). The CDR3 is 15 amino acids. Trimming left V 3 bases short and J 2 bases short, with 14 bases between. Looked up from germline, CDR1 is LNHDA and CDR2 is SQIVND (reference sequence). The CDR3 reads CASSMKGHYTYEQYF. The CDR3, as DNA: TGTGCCAGTAGTATGAAAGGACATTACACCTACGAGCAGTACTTC. The full variable domain, completed using reference TRBV19 and TRBJ2-7, is DGGITQSPKYLFRKEGQNVTLSCEQNLNHDAMYWYRQDPGQGLRLIYYSQIVNDFQKGDIAEGYSVSREKKESFPLTVTSAQKNPTAFYLCASSMKGHYTYEQYFGPGTRLTVT.

V and J are TRBV9 and TRBJ2-1, with D maybe TRBD2 (5 bases). V was pared by 4 bases and J by 7 bases, with 12 bases between. In germline, CDR1 is SGDLS, CDR2 YYNGEE. The CDR3 consists of 13 residues. The DNA of the CDR3 is TGTGCCAGCAGCTCCCGGACTGGTAATGAGCAGTTCTTC. Its translation: CASSSRTGNEQFF.

This clone was detected a few times. This chain joins TRBV21-1 and TRBJ2-4; the DNA was not compared with TRBD1, the D call given in the table. TRBV21-1 is flagged as a pseudogene. This CDR3 comprises 11 residues. As DNA, the CDR3 is TGTGCCAGCAGCAGGGCTCACATTCAGTACTTC. Amino acid sequence: CASSRAHIQYF.

This clone was observed a few times. The chain combines TRBV5-1 with TRBJ2-1, with 9 bases lining up with TRBD2. V was pared by 0 bases and J by 6 bases, with 4 bases of the junction left unmatched. Germline V CDR1 and CDR2: SGHRS, YFSETQ. This CDR3 contains 15 residues. In nucleotides, the CDR3 is TGCGCCAGCAGCTTGGAGGTAGCGGGGGCCAATGAGCAGTTCTTC. This encodes CASSLEVAGANEQFF.

Judged by abundance, this clone is large (0.1 to 1%). The chain carries TRBV6-1 and TRBJ1-2; D remains unclear. Looked up from germline, CDR1 is MNHNS and CDR2 is SASEGT. There are 11 residues in the CDR3. The V gene lost 2 bases and the J gene lost 7 bases, with 5 bases spanning the gap. The CDR3 here is CASSEYGGYTF. The CDR3 nucleotides read TGTGCCAGCAGTGAATACGGTGGCTACACCTTC.

CDR3 DNA: TGCGCCAGCAGCATTAGCGGGGGCACAGATACGCAGTATTTT. Its translation is CASSISGGTDTQYF. The chain carries TRBV5-1 and TRBJ2-3; 8 nucleotides line up with TRBD2. CDR3 length equals 14 residues. The V segment lost 4 bases and the J segment 1 base; nucleotides outside the gene matches: 2. The germline V gene encodes CDR1 SGHRS and CDR2 YFSETQ.

V and J are TRBV6-5 and TRBJ1-5, with unresolved D. The CDR3 consists of 14 residues. Germline loops: CDR1 MNHEY, CDR2 SVGAGI. Between the trimmed V and J ends, which lost 6 bases and 3 bases, there was a span of 12 bases. The CDR3 region has the DNA TGTGCCAGCAGCGGTCGAGGGTACAATCAGCCCCAGCATTTT. Its protein is CASSGRGYNQPQHF.

This clone was seen a few times. The chain is built from TRBV7-2 and TRBJ2-1; D perhaps matches TRBD1 (5 bases). CDR1 and CDR2 (germline): SGHTA, FQGNSA. This CDR3 spans 13 amino acids. V lost 0 bases, J lost 10 bases, and 10 bases lay in between. CDR3 residues: CASSLAPSGEQFF. DNA for the CDR3: TGTGCCAGCAGCTTAGCGCCGTCAGGGGAGCAGTTCTTC.

The rearrangement links TRBV28 to TRBJ2-5; 8 bases are shared with TRBD2. The assigned J gene may be wrong: the sequence end matches TRBJ2-7 better. The V gene's germline CDR1 is MDHEN and CDR2 SYDVKM. The CDR3 sequence is 13 residues long. The CDR3, as DNA: TGTGCCAGCAGCTCCGGGGGGGAGGACGAGCAGTACTTC. This translates into CASSSGGEDEQYF.

V is TRBV5-8 and J is TRBJ1-1; tentatively, D is TRBD1 (5 bases). Per the germline V gene, CDR1 is SGHTS and CDR2 is YDEGEE. CDR3 size: 12 residues. V gave up 4 bases and J gave up 9 bases, with 13 bases separating them. Here the CDR3 DNA reads TGTGCCAGCAGCCGGAGGGGAGGCAAAGCTTTCTTT. Translation gives CASSRRGGKAFF.

V is TRBV28 and J is TRBJ2-3, with 7 bases fitting TRBD1. The V gene end was trimmed by 5 bases and the J gene end by 4 bases; junction bases not matched to a gene: 6. The CDR3 extends over 14 amino acids. Germline assignment: CDR1 MDHEN and CDR2 SYDVKM. The CDR3 reads CASSTLTGPDTQYF. CDR3 nucleotides: TGTGCCAGCAGTACGTTGACAGGGCCAGATACGCAGTATTTT.

This chain uses TRBV28 with TRBJ2-5; a possible D gene is TRBD1 (6 bases). Germline V CDR1 and CDR2: MDHEN, SYDVKM. V was trimmed by 4 bases and J by 3 bases, leaving 18 bases between them. CDR3 length: 16 residues. CDR3 sequence: CASSSSSTGIKETQYF. The DNA of the CDR3 is TGTGCCAGCAGTTCTTCCTCGACAGGCATCAAAGAGACCCAGTACTTC.

The chain has TRBV27 and TRBJ1-6, with D tentatively TRBD1 (6 bases). This CDR3 has 18 amino acids. Germline assignment: CDR1 MNHEY and CDR2 SMNVEV (reference sequence). With 6 bases removed from V and 0 bases from J, the gap between germline ends came to 18 bases. CDR3 nucleotides: TGTGCCAGCAGCCTTGGGCCTGGACAGAGCTCCTATAATTCACCCCTCCACTTT. Translating gives CASSLGPGQSSYNSPLHF.

The V and J genes are TRBV2 and TRBJ1-5; D is perhaps TRBD1 (6 bases). The CDR3 is made up of 13 amino acids. The germline gives CDR1 SNHLY, CDR2 FYNNEI. V was shortened by 6 bases and J by 6 bases, with 12 bases between the two germline ends. In DNA form, the CDR3 reads TGTGCCAGCAGATTGACAGGCCCTCAGCCCCAGCATTTT. It encodes CASRLTGPQPQHF.

The V gene is TRBV27, the J gene TRBJ1-6, with D perhaps TRBD1 (5 bases). The CDR3 has 20 amino acids. Trimming stripped 0 bases from V and 5 bases from J, with 23 bases between. CDR1 and CDR2 (germline): MNHEY, SMNVEV (reference sequence). DNA for the CDR3: TGTGCCAGCAGTTTATCACCCCCATGGGGCCAAACCGGGCATAATTCACCCCTCCACTTT. Residues: CASSLSPPWGQTGHNSPLHF.

The J gene is TRBJ2-3, the V gene TRBV28, with D perhaps TRBD2 (7 bases). The CDR3 spans 17 residues. Germline V lookup: CDR1 MDHEN, CDR2 SYDVKM. The V end was cut by 4 bases, the J end by 1 base, with 18 bases between. The DNA of the CDR3 is TGTGCCAGCAGTTGGGGCGGGGGCCCCTATGGCACAGATACGCAGTATTTT. Translated: CASSWGGGPYGTDTQYF.

This clone came up a few times. V usage is TRBV5-6 and J usage is TRBJ2-1; 8 nucleotides align to TRBD2. The CDR3 spans 14 residues. Looked up from germline, CDR1 is SGHDT and CDR2 is YYEEEE. The V and J ends lost 1 base and 6 bases, in that order; junction bases with no gene match: 3. Here the CDR3 reads CASSLLGRANEQFF. CDR3 DNA sequence: TGTGCCAGCAGCTTGCTCGGGAGGGCCAATGAGCAGTTCTTC.

The chain links TRBV29-1 to TRBJ2-7; 13 bases are a match to TRBD2. This CDR3 has 14 residues. With V trimmed by 4 bases and J by 9 bases, 9 bases remained unmatched. Germline values: CDR1 SQVTM, CDR2 ANQGSEA. The CDR3 DNA is TGCAGCGTTGCGCTGGGACTAGCGGGGCGTGGGCAGTACTTC. It encodes CSVALGLAGRGQYF.

The chain recombines TRBV7-2 with TRBJ2-7; no clear D. V shed 7 bases and J shed 4 bases, with 8 bases lying between them. Germline V lookup: CDR1 SGHTA, CDR2 FQGNSA. The CDR3 has 11 residues. CDR3 region: CASTSGYEQYF. The CDR3 DNA follows: TGTGCCAGCACCTCCGGGTACGAGCAGTACTTC. Variable domain in full (rest from reference TRBV7-2 and TRBJ2-7): GAGVSQSPSNKVTEKGKDVELRCDPISGHTALYWYRQSLGQGLEFLIYFQGNSAPDKSGLPSDRFSAERTGGSVSTLTIQRTQQEDSAVYLCASTSGYEQYFGPGTRLTVT.